This record concerns one TCR beta chain sequence. The target of this receptor is not known. No base quality information exists; no much larger clone differs at one position. This sample stems from a study of blood T cell repertoires in COVID-19 (dated by TCRdb to about 2020). Some background on the complete study: Collaborator samples came from the United States, Italy and Spain and covered acute and convalescent phases of COVID-19. The material from the prospective study consisted of cDNA or gDNA derived from T cells, B-cell-depleted T cells, or PBMCs. Subjects who had been exposed to COVID-19, were actively infected with it, or had recovered from it provided the deeply sampled blood TCRbeta repertoires that made up the dataset. The repertoires were made available in a free public database intended to serve as a resource for research on the immune response to SARS-CoV-2. The samples were drawn from the first 160 participants of the ongoing ImmuneRACE study and from over 950 subjects provided by 6 global collaborators. Sample metadata almost always included a de-identified subject ID, COVID-19 status, age in years and sex. Where HLA class I and class II types were available, the types were taken from metadata supplied by the sample provider, not from assay-based typing.

Whole blood was collected in K2EDTA tubes by collaborating institutions according to the institutions' own protocols. Collaborator samples were shipped for TCRbeta analysis as frozen whole blood, isolated PBMCs, or DNA extracted from either sample type. The CDR3 covers 15 residues, taking in both the cysteine and the phenylalanine. CDR3 DNA is the only sequence kept; it has 45 bases, read in frame from the first base. At the junction V is shortened by 5 bases and J by 3 bases; bases outside the gene matches: 5. As encoded in the germline V gene, CDR1 is SGHTA while CDR2 is FQGNSA. Paper-wide results and their limitations: The quantity of clinical and demographic metadata differed by source and by participant and was supplied without curation.

TCRbeta CDR3 regions were amplified from genomic DNA using the immunoSEQ Assay, a bias-controlled multiplex PCR. In the source study's methods: Nucleated cell counts per sample were estimated from amplification of reference gene primers within the assay. To quantify the absolute abundance of each unique TCRbeta CDR3 rearrangement, sequence reads were collapsed and filtered. For each sample, productive Simpson clonality was calculated as the square root of Simpson's diversity index across productive rearrangements. In its TCRdb copy, this immuneACCESS table keeps in-frame sequences only and misses some clones. Where compared with another copy, unresolved V genes explain less than half of these, and the others have no known cause. V and J calls and clone size follow that table, whereas D and trimming were derived from the DNA. In this sample the table shows 35,000 or so clones, roughly 78% of which occur a single time. In total, the top ten clones hold roughly an eighth of the sample.

The material sequenced was peripheral blood. This clonotype was sampled from a woman in her 70s with acute or convalescent COVID-19. The chain uses TRBV7-2 and TRBJ1-5; 9 bases in the junction line up with TRBD1. In nucleotides, the sequence is TGTGCCAGCAGCCGTACAGGGGGCTACAATCAGCCCCAGCATTTT. This yields the protein CASSRTGGYNQPQHF.